This TCR beta chain was identified in a study of beta chain features in type 1 diabetes. Study-wide results and limits: VDJ junctions sequenced from type 1 diabetes patients showed fewer insertions and more deletions. Still unanswered here is whether HLA type influences TCRB rearrangement. Shorter TCRB CDR3s, moderately but significantly so, marked every one of the four CD4+ subsets in Type 1 diabetes patients.

The CDR3 sequence is 18 residues long. Germline V lookup: CDR1 SGHNT, CDR2 YENEEA. Losses at the gene ends were 1 base for V and 1 base for J; bases not matched to a gene: 8. Expressed TCRB transcripts were sequenced after all isolated RNA was converted to cDNA. Roughly 3.57 million reads on average were seen across naive, central memory and regulatory T cell samples. The assay was immunoSEQ multiplex PCR, and TCRdb's table has in-frame clones only and misses some. The profile shows some 330,000 clones, around 13% of them singletons. Regarding this clone: The antigen is undetermined.

The chain uses TRBV11-3 and TRBJ2-7; the match to TRBD1 covers 12 bases. This TCR was sampled from a woman between 18 and 30 years old with type 1 diabetes. The sample was naive CD4+ T cells from blood. The chain's CDR3 is CASSLGYRDRGPSYEQYF. CDR3 coding DNA: TGTGCCAGCAGCTTAGGCTACCGGGACAGGGGGCCGTCCTACGAGCAGTACTTC.